Below are 26 T cell receptor beta chains sequenced from a single sample in a study of shared clonotypes between healthy human individuals. Assay used: immunoSEQ multiplex PCR; TCRdb lists only in-frame clones, some missing. The sample has roughly 660,000 clones, about nine tenths seen once. Sequencing was carried out using memory CD8+ T cells from PBMCs. Subset given: CD45RO+ cells pooled with CCR7-negative TemRA cells. Every receptor here comes from a young man in good health. Some clones in this sample may be carry-over from other donors' samples.

The chain joins TRBV4-1 to TRBJ1-2; TRBD1 is a possible D gene (5 bases). The CDR3 contains 15 residues. Trimming took off 0 bases at V and 5 bases at J, with 13 bases between the two ends. Germline loops: CDR1 MGHRA, CDR2 YSYEKL. This CDR3 reads CASSQEEGVLYGYTF. CDR3 in DNA: TGCGCCAGCAGCCAAGAGGAAGGGGTCCTATATGGCTACACCTTC.

The chain joins TRBV28 to TRBJ2-1, with a tentative D call TRBD2 (6 bases). The CDR3 consists of 16 residues. Trimming pared 6 bases from V and 0 bases from J, leaving 15 bases between. Looked up from germline, CDR1 is MDHEN and CDR2 is SYDVKM. Here the CDR3 reads CASSSIAETSYNEQFF. The CDR3 DNA reads as TGTGCCAGCAGCTCGATAGCGGAGACCTCCTACAATGAGCAGTTCTTC.

A word on this clone: A far larger clone is a single base away, which makes a read error likely. This same CDR3 is encoded by further DNA sequences in the sample. This chain uses TRBV9 with TRBJ2-1, with 8 bases matching TRBD2. CDR3 length equals 15 residues. The ends lost 5 bases at V and 0 bases at J; junction bases unmatched: 4. CDR1 SGDLS and CDR2 YYNGEE come from the germline V gene. The CDR3: CASSESGSSYNEQFF. Written as DNA, the CDR3 is TGTGCCAGCAGTGAAAGCGGGAGCTCCTACAATGAGCAGTTCTTC.

This rearrangement joins TRBV28 to TRBJ1-3; D is ambiguous. Germline V lookup: CDR1 MDHEN, CDR2 SYDVKM. Between the trimmed V and J ends, which lost 5 bases and 0 bases, there was a span of 8 bases. The CDR3 contains 14 residues. CDR3 sequence (DNA): TGTGCCAGCAGTAGTTGGAGCTCTGGAAACACCATATATTTT. This codes for CASSSWSSGNTIYF.

V and J are TRBV5-6 and TRBJ1-2; D gene unclear. The CDR3 has 16 residues. Trimming shortened V by 2 bases and J by 1 base, and 15 bases separated the two germline ends. Germline V lookup: CDR1 SGHDT, CDR2 YYEEEE. The CDR3 sequence is CASSFAWTAVNYGYTF. In nucleotides, the CDR3 is TGTGCCAGCAGCTTTGCGTGGACGGCAGTTAACTATGGCTACACCTTC.

The chain combines TRBV13 with TRBJ1-1; 10 nucleotides align to TRBD1. Germline lookup yields CDR1 PRHDT and CDR2 FYEKMQ (reference sequence). The CDR3 consists of 17 residues. The trim removed 4 bases at V and 1 base at J, leaving 9 bases unmatched. CDR3 region: CASSSPRTGGWNTEAFF. As DNA, the CDR3 is TGTGCCAGCAGCTCCCCTCGGACAGGGGGGTGGAACACTGAAGCTTTCTTT.

The chain links TRBV11-2 to TRBJ1-2; TRBD1 matches 12 bases. Germline trimming cut 5 bases from V and 3 bases from J; bases unmatched to any gene: 10. Germline V gives CDR1 SGHAT, CDR2 FQNNGV. CDR3 length: 17 residues. The CDR3 DNA is TGTGCCAGCAGCCTGGGACAGGGGGCAGGCCTGGACTATGGCTACACCTTC. Residues: CASSLGQGAGLDYGYTF.

The chain carries TRBV7-9 and TRBJ2-2, with 10 bases fitting TRBD2. V gave up 5 bases and J gave up 6 bases; unmatched junction bases: 9. CDR3 size: 16 residues. The germline gives CDR1 SEHNR, CDR2 FQNEAQ (reference sequence). CDR3 sequence reads: CASSISSGSSSGELFF. The CDR3 region has the DNA TGTGCCAGCAGCATCTCTAGCGGGAGCTCATCCGGGGAGCTGTTTTTT. The whole variable domain, filled in from reference TRBV7-9 and TRBJ2-2, reads DTGVSQNPRHKITKRGQNVTFRCDPISEHNRLYWYRQTLGQGPEFLTYFQNEAQLEKSRLLSDRFSAERPKGSFSTLEIQRTEQGDSAMYLCASSISSGSSSGELFFGEGSRLTVL.

The chain combines TRBV6-1 with TRBJ2-7; 7 bases are a match to TRBD2. In germline, CDR1 is MNHNS, CDR2 SASEGT. The CDR3 covers 17 residues. J was trimmed by 0 bases and V by 1 base; bases with no gene match: 9. The CDR3 sequence is CASSEGYSGPFSYEQYF. In DNA, the CDR3 is TGTGCCAGCAGTGAAGGGTATAGCGGGCCTTTCTCCTACGAGCAGTACTTC.

This chain joins TRBV21-1 and TRBJ2-5; TRBD2 is the table's D call, not checked against the DNA. TRBV21-1 is given as a pseudogene. The CDR3 loop spans 15 amino acids. The CDR3 is CASSKSPLAGETQYF. Here the CDR3 DNA reads TGTGCCAGCAGCAAATCTCCACTAGCGGGAGAGACCCAGTACTTC.

In the case of this clone: It is likely a read error, because the conserved phenylalanine at the end of the CDR3 is missing. It is unclear where the CDR3 begins or ends on the DNA, so no DNA is shown, and the CDR3 is as TCRdb lists it. The CDR3 sequence: CASSESATV. V gene TRBV25-1 combines with J gene TRBJ1-2. The CDR3 is 9 amino acids in total, end residues counted. Germline CDR1 MGHDK, CDR2 SYGVNS.

This clone was recorded a few times. The chain employs TRBV2 and TRBJ2-1; possible D gene TRBD2, 6 bases. The CDR3 covers 16 residues. The V gene's germline CDR1 is SNHLY and CDR2 FYNNEI. V lost 10 bases, J lost 0 bases, and 19 bases lay in between. CDR3 nucleotide sequence: TGTGCCACCAAAGGGTCTGGCGGGACCTCCTACAATGAGCAGTTCTTC. It specifies CATKGSGGTSYNEQFF.

V is TRBV28 and J is TRBJ2-1; 14 bases fit TRBD2. The CDR3 covers 14 residues. Per the germline V gene, CDR1 is MDHEN and CDR2 is SYDVKM. The trim removed 7 bases at V and 6 bases at J, leaving 2 bases unmatched. The CDR3 reads CASKTSGRGNEQFF. CDR3 nucleotides: TGTGCCAGCAAGACTAGCGGGAGGGGCAATGAGCAGTTCTTC.

The rearrangement joins TRBV9 to TRBJ2-7, with TRBD2 as a possible D gene (5 bases). Deletions cut 4 bases from V and 1 base from J, with 12 bases between. Germline assignment: CDR1 SGDLS and CDR2 YYNGEE. This CDR3 has 14 amino acids. The CDR3 reads CASSPLAGSYEQYF. In nucleotides, the CDR3 is TGTGCCAGCAGCCCCCTCGCGGGTTCCTACGAGCAGTACTTC.

The gene calls are TRBV5-1 and TRBJ2-7, with 14 nucleotides matching TRBD2. V shed 2 bases and J 5 bases; nucleotides not matched to a gene: 3. Looked up from germline, CDR1 is SGHRS and CDR2 is YFSETQ. CDR3 size: 15 residues. This CDR3 reads CASSFGLAGGNEQYF. The DNA of the CDR3 is TGCGCCAGCAGCTTTGGACTAGCGGGAGGAAACGAGCAGTACTTC. Based on the CDR3 plus reference TRBV5-1 and TRBJ2-7, the full variable domain is KAGVTQTPRYLIKTRGQQVTLSCSPISGHRSVSWYQQTPGQGLQFLFEYFSETQRNKGNFPGRFSGRQFSNSRSEMNVSTLELGDSALYLCASSFGLAGGNEQYFGPGTRLTVT.

The genes are TRBV4-1 and TRBJ1-1; 7 bases line up with TRBD1. The V and J ends lost 2 bases and 6 bases, in that order; junction bases with no gene match: 3. The germline V gene has CDR1 MGHRA and CDR2 YSYEKL. This CDR3 comprises 13 residues. This CDR3 is CASSQLDRAEAFF. The CDR3 nucleotides are TGCGCCAGCAGCCAACTCGACAGGGCTGAAGCTTTCTTT.

The chain is built from TRBV25-1 and TRBJ1-2; unclear D gene. Germline assignment: CDR1 MGHDK and CDR2 SYGVNS. CDR3 length: 14 residues. Trimming took off 4 bases at V and 3 bases at J, with 12 bases between the two ends. CDR3 sequence reads: CASSGFSGHYGYTF. The CDR3 coding sequence is TGTGCCAGCAGTGGTTTCTCGGGCCACTATGGCTACACCTTC.

The chain recombines TRBV5-6 with TRBJ2-7, with no clear D. V was clipped by 3 bases and J by 2 bases, with 12 bases between them. The CDR3 sequence is 14 residues long. Per germline, CDR1 SGHDT and CDR2 YYEEEE. CDR3 DNA: TGTGCCAGCAGCTACCGGCATCTGGCCTACGAGCAGTACTTC. Its translation: CASSYRHLAYEQYF.

This clone was counted a single time. The chain links TRBV6-1 to TRBJ2-7, with TRBD1 as a possible D gene (6 bases). V was shortened by 2 bases and J by 1 base, with 12 bases between the two germline ends. The germline CDR1 and CDR2 sequences are MNHNS and SASEGT. This CDR3 has 15 amino acids. The CDR3 nucleotides are TGTGCCAGCAGTGAATCGGTCAGGGGTTCCTACGAGCAGTACTTC. It specifies CASSESVRGSYEQYF.

The chain joins TRBV6-1 to TRBJ2-3, with TRBD2 matching 7 bases. The germline CDR1 and CDR2 sequences are MNHNS and SASEGT. Unmatched junction bases numbered 8, after V lost 6 bases and J lost 2 bases. The CDR3 covers 15 residues. The CDR3 sequence: CASRWAGASTDTQYF. CDR3 nucleotides: TGTGCCAGCAGGTGGGCGGGAGCCTCCACAGATACGCAGTATTTT.

A single count supports this clone. V gene TRBV7-3 combines with J gene TRBJ2-1; 14 bases are a match to TRBD2. CDR1 SGHTA and CDR2 FQGTGA come from the germline V gene. The CDR3 totals 16 residues. V lost 6 bases to trimming and J lost 9 bases; unmatched junction nucleotides: 10. CDR3 sequence reads: CASSRRLAGGPSEQFF. CDR3 nucleotide sequence: TGTGCCAGCAGTCGACGACTAGCGGGAGGGCCTAGTGAGCAGTTCTTC. The complete variable domain, with remaining parts taken from reference TRBV7-3 and TRBJ2-1, reads GAGVSQTPSNKVTEKGKYVELRCDPISGHTALYWYRQSLGQGPEFLIYFQGTGAADDSGLPNDRFFAVRPEGSVSTLKIQRTERGDSAVYLCASSRRLAGGPSEQFFGPGTRLTVL.

The chain has TRBV7-9 and TRBJ2-5; a possible D gene is TRBD2 (6 bases). V was pared by 3 bases and J by 2 bases, with 10 bases between. CDR1 and CDR2 from the germline V gene are SEHNR and FQNEAQ (reference sequence). This CDR3 region has 14 residues. In DNA form, the CDR3 reads TGTGCCAGCAGCTTCGGAGGGAGGCAAGAGACCCAGTACTTC. The encoded protein is CASSFGGRQETQYF.

The CDR3 loop is CASSAENTGELFF. The CDR3 region has the DNA TGTGCCAGCAGCGCCGAGAACACCGGGGAGCTGTTTTTT. The V call is TRBV9, the J call TRBJ2-2; no reliable D call. V shed 3 bases and J shed 1 base, with 4 bases lying between them. CDR1 and CDR2 from the germline V gene are SGDLS and YYNGEE. This CDR3 comprises 13 residues.

Note on this clone: At one boundary the junction diverges from the germline segment, which might be a read error. The genes are TRBV9 and TRBJ2-7; 10 bases match TRBD1. The CDR3 contains 14 residues. Germline V gene sequence: CDR1 SGDLS, CDR2 YYNGEE. The CDR3 nucleotides read TGTGCCAGCAGCGTAGACCCCGGGACAGGGGACCATCTATTC. Amino acids: CASSVDPGTGDHLF.

The chain combines TRBV7-9 with TRBJ2-5; D may be TRBD2 (6 bases). Trimming removed 3 bases at V and 5 bases at J, with 13 bases between. Germline V gene data show CDR1 as SEHNR and CDR2 as FQNEAQ (reference sequence). This CDR3 region has 14 residues. Here the CDR3 reads CASSLASGVETQYF. CDR3 nucleotides: TGTGCCAGCAGCTTGGCATCGGGGGTCGAGACCCAGTACTTC.

This clone has just one count. DNA of the CDR3: TGTGCCAGCAGTGAGGCTCTACCGGGACGGCTTAATGAAAAACTGTTTTTT. It is translated as CASSEALPGRLNEKLFF. The rearrangement joins TRBV2 to TRBJ1-4, with D tentatively TRBD1 (5 bases). The germline V and J ends were trimmed by 3 bases and 4 bases, with 18 bases remaining between them. CDR3 length: 17 amino acids. In germline, CDR1 is SNHLY, CDR2 FYNNEI.